The rows below give T cell receptor beta chains drawn from one sample of a study of blood T cell repertoires in COVID-19. The repertoire was sequenced with immunoSEQ multiplex PCR; TCRdb's copy has only in-frame clones and lacks some. The profile shows 100,000 to 120,000 clones, roughly 80% of them singletons. The sequenced sample was peripheral blood. All receptors derive from a woman between 65 and 79 years old with acute or convalescent COVID-19. The CDR3 runs from the conserved cysteine through the conserved F or W. The order of the fields is clone size, J gene, V gene, D gene, CDR3 DNA, CDR3 protein. A D gene is named only where the DNA matches it firmly. The listing skips clone size in some rows; elsewhere it reads once, few, many or a size class.

.,TRBJ1-2,TRBV19,TRBD1,TGTGCCAGTGCTTTCGGGACAGGGGAGGGGTATGGCTACACCTTC,CASAFGTGEGYGYTF
once,TRBJ2-1,TRBV30,TRBD1,TGTGCCTGGACAGGGGGCCGACTCAATGAGCAGTTCTTC,CAWTGGRLNEQFF
.,TRBJ2-5,TRBV2,.,TGTGCCAGCAGTGAAACGAGGGCCGGAGAGACCCAGTACTTC,CASSETRAGETQYF
.,TRBJ1-5,TRBV30,.,TGTGCCTGTTCCGGGACACGGGGTCAGCCCCAGCATTTT,CACSGTRGQPQHF
.,TRBJ1-1,TRBV5-1,.,TGCGCCAGCAACCGGGGGTCTGAAGCTTTCTTT,CASNRGSEAFF
many,TRBJ2-7,TRBV12-3/TRBV12-4,.,TGTGCCAGCAGTGTCGGGACTCTTCTCGAGCAGTACTTC,CASSVGTLLEQYF
.,TRBJ2-1,TRBV11-2,TRBD1,TGTGCCAGCAGCCGGGACAGGGGGACCTACAATGAGCAGTTCTTC,CASSRDRGTYNEQFF
.,TRBJ1-2,TRBV10-1,TRBD1,TGCGCCAGCAGCGAGGGGACAGACTATGGCTACACCTTC,CASSEGTDYGYTF
.,TRBJ1-1,TRBV4-1,.,TGCGCCAGCAGCCACATCGGAAAGAGAGGTGAAGCTTTCTTT,CASSHIGKRGEAFF
.,TRBJ2-7,TRBV7-8,.,TGTGCCAGCAGCCGACGCAGACAGGACGAGCAGTACTTC,CASSRRRQDEQYF
.,TRBJ2-4,TRBV28,TRBD1,TGTGCCAGCAGTAATTCAGGGGGCAAAAACATTCAGTACTTC,CASSNSGGKNIQYF
.,TRBJ1-4,TRBV10-3,TRBD1,TGTGCCATCAGTGATACCTTGACAGGGAACGAAAAACTGTTTTTT,CAISDTLTGNEKLFF
once,TRBJ1-6,TRBV4-3,.,TGCGCCAGCAGCCAAGTCAGGGGTTCACCCCTCCACTTT,CASSQVRGSPLHF
.,TRBJ1-1,TRBV30,TRBD1,TGTGCCTGGAGGGGTGGAGACAGGGGCACTGAAGCTTTCTTT,CAWRGGDRGTEAFF
.,TRBJ1-1,TRBV18,TRBD1,TGTGCCAGCTCACCTACGACCCTGACAGGGGATGACACTGAAGCTTTCTTT,CASSPTTLTGDDTEAFF
.,TRBJ1-2,TRBV4-2,TRBD1,TGTGCCACCCGGGACAGTCCCGATGGCTACACCTTC,CATRDSPDGYTF
.,TRBJ2-1,TRBV12-3/TRBV12-4,.,TGTGCCAGCAGTTTATCCGAGGGCGCTGGGTTCTTC,CASSLSEGAGFF
.,TRBJ2-7,TRBV6-5,TRBD1,TGTGCCAGCAGTTACAGGGACAGGGGGCACTACGAGCAGTACTTC,CASSYRDRGHYEQYF
few,TRBJ2-3,TRBV11-3,TRBD1,TGTGCCAGCAGCTTCGGGACAGATAACACAGATACGCAGTATTTT,CASSFGTDNTDTQYF
.,TRBJ2-7,TRBV5-1,TRBD2,TGCGCCAGCAGCGGACGGACTAGCGGTGGGACCCTCTTGGCCTACGAGCAGTACTTC,CASSGRTSGGTLLAYEQYF
.,TRBJ2-5,TRBV5-1,TRBD2,TGCGCCAGCAGCTTGTTGACTAGCGGGGAGACCCAGTACTTC,CASSLLTSGETQYF
.,TRBJ1-6,TRBV18,.,TGTGCCAGCTCGCCTCTCCCGCAGGCTTCGGATTCACCCCTCCACTTT,CASSPLPQASDSPLHF